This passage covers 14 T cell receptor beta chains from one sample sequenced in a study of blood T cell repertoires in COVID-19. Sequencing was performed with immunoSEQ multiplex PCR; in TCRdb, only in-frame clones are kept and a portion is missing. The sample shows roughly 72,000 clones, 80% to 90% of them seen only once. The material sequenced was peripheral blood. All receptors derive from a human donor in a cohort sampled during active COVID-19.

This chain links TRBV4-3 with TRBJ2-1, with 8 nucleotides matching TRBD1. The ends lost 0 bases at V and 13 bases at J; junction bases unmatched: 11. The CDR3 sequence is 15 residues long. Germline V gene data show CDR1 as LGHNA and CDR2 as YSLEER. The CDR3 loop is CASSQDPTKTGAQFF. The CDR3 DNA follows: TGCGCCAGCAGCCAAGACCCCACAAAGACAGGGGCCCAGTTCTTC.

The CDR3 protein is CASSFGQGSNEKLFF. In DNA form, the CDR3 reads TGTGCCAGCAGCTTTGGACAGGGGTCTAATGAAAAACTGTTTTTT. This chain joins TRBV7-4 and TRBJ1-4; 9 bases are a match to TRBD1. The germline gives CDR1 SGHVT, CDR2 SQSDAQ. CDR3 length equals 15 residues. V lost 3 bases and J lost 3; bases outside the gene matches: 2.

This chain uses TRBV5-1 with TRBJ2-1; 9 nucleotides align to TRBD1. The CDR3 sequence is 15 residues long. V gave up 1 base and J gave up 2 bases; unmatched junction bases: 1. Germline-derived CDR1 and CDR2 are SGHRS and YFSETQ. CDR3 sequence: CASSLRDRAYNEQFF. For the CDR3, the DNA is TGCGCCAGCAGCTTGAGGGACAGGGCCTACAATGAGCAGTTCTTC.

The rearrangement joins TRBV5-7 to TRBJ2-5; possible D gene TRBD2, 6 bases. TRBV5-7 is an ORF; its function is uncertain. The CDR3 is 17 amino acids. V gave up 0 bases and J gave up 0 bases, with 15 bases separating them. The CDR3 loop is CASSLVGGFYYQETQYF. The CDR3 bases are TGTGCCAGCAGCTTGGTAGGAGGGTTCTATTACCAAGAGACCCAGTACTTC.

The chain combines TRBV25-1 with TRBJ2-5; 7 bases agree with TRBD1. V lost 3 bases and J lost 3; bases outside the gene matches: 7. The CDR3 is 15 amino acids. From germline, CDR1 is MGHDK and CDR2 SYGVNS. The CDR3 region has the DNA TGTGCCAGCAGTGACCCGGGACAGAGGAAAGAGACCCAGTACTTC. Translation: CASSDPGQRKETQYF.

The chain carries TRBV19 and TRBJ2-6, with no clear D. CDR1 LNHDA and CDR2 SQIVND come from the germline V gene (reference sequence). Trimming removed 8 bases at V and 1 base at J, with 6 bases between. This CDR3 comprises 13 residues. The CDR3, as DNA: TGTGCCAGTGGCCAATCTGGGGCCAACGTCCTGACTTTC. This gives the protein CASGQSGANVLTF.

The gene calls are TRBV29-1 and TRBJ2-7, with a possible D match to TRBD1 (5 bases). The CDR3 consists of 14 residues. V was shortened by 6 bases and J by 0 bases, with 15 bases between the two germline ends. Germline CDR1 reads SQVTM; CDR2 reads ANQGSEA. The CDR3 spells CSVLGASSSYEQYF. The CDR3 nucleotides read TGCAGCGTGCTTGGGGCGTCGAGCTCCTACGAGCAGTACTTC.

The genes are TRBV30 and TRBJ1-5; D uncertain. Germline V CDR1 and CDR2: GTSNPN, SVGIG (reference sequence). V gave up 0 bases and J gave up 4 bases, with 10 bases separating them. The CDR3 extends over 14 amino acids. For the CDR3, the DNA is TGTGCCTGGAGTGTAGGAGGGTTTAATCAGCCCCAGCATTTT. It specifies CAWSVGGFNQPQHF.

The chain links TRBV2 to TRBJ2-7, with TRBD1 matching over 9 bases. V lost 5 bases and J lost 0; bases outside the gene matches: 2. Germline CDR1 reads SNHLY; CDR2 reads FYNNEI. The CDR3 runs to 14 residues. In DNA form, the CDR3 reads TGTGCCAGCAGTTACAGGGGGCACTCCTACGAGCAGTACTTC. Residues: CASSYRGHSYEQYF.

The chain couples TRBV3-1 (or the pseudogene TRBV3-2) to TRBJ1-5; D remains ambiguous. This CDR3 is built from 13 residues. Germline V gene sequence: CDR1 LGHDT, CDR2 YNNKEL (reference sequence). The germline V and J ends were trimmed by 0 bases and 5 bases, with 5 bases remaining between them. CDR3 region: CASSQDGHQPQHF. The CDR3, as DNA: TGTGCCAGCAGCCAAGACGGTCATCAGCCCCAGCATTTT.

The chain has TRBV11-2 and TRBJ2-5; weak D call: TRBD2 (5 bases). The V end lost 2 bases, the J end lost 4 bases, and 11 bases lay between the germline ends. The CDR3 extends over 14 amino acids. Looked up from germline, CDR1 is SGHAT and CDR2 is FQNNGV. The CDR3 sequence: CASSLTVGGETQYF. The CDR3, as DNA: TGTGCCAGCAGCTTAACCGTCGGAGGAGAGACCCAGTACTTC.

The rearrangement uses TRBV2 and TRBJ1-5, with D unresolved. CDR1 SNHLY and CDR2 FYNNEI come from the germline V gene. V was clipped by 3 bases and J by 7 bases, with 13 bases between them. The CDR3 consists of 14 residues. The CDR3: CASSERPGLQPQHF. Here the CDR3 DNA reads TGTGCCAGCAGTGAGAGACCGGGTCTGCAGCCCCAGCATTTT.

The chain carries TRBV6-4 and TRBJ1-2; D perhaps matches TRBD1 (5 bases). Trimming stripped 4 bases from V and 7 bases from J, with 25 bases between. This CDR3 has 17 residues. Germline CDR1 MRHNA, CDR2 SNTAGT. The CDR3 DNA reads TGTGCCAGCAGTGCCGAGGGGACTCAAAATCCAGTAACTGGCTACACCTTC. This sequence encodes CASSAEGTQNPVTGYTF.

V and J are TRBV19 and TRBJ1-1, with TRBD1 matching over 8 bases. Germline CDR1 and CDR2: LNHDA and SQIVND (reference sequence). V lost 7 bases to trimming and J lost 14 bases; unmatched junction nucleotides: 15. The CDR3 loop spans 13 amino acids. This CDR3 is CASMFRQGREIFF. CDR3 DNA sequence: TGTGCCAGTATGTTTCGACAGGGGCGCGAGATATTCTTT.